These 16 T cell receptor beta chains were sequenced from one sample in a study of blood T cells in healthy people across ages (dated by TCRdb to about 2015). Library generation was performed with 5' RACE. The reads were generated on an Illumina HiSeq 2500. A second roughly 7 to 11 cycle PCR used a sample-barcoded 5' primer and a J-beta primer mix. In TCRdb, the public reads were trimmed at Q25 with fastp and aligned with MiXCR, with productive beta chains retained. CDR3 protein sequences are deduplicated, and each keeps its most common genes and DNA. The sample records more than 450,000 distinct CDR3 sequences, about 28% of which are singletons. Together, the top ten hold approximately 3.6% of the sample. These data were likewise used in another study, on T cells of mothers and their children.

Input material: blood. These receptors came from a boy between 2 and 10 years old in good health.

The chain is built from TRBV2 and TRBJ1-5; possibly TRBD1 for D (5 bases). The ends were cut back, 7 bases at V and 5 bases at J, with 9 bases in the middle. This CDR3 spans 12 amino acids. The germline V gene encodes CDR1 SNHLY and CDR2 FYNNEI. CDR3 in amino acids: CASMGPDQPQHF. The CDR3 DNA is TGTGCCAGCATGGGGCCCGATCAGCCCCAGCATTTT.

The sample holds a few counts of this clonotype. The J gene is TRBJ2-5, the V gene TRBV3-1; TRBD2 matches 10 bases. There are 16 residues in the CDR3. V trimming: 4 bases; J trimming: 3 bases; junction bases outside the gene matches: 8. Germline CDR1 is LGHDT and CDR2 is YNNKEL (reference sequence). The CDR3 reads CASSPFSGRLEETQYF. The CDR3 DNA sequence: TGTGCCAGCAGCCCTTTTAGCGGGAGGCTCGAAGAGACCCAGTACTTC.

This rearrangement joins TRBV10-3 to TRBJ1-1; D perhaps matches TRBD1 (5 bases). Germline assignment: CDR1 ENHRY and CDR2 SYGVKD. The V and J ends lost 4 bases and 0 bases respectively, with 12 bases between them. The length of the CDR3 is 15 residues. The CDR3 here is CAISAWGGMNTEAFF. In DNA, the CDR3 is TGTGCCATCAGTGCTTGGGGGGGAATGAACACTGAAGCTTTCTTT.

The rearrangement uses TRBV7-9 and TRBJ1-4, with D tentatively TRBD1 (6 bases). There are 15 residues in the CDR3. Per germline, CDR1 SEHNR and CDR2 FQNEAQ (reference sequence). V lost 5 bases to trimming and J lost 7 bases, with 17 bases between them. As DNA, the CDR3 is TGTGCCAGCAGCCTGGGCGAGGGGGGCGGTGAAAAACTGTTTTTT. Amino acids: CASSLGEGGGEKLFF.

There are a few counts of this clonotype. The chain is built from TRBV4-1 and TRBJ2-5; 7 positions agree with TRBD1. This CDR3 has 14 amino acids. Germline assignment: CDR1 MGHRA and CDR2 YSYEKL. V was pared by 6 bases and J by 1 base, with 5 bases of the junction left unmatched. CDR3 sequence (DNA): TGCGCCAGCAGGGGGACAGACGGCCAAGAGACCCAGTACTTC. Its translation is CASRGTDGQETQYF.

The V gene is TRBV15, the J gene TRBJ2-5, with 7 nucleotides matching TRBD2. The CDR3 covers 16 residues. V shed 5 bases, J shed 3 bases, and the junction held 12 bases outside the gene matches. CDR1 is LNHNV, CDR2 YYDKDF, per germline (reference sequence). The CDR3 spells CATSGRLAGVKETQYF. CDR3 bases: TGTGCCACCAGCGGTCGGCTGGCGGGAGTAAAAGAGACCCAGTACTTC.

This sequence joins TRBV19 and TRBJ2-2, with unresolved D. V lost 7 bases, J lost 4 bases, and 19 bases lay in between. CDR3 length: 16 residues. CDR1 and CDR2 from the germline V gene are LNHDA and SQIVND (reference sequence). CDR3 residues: CASTDGWEPSTGELFF. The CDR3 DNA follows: TGTGCCAGTACCGACGGGTGGGAACCGAGCACCGGGGAGCTGTTTTTT.

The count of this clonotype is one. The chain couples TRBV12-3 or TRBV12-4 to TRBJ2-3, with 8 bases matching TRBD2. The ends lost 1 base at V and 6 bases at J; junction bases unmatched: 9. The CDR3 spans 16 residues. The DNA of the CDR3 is TGTGCCAGCAGTTTAGGAGCGGGAGCGGCTACGGATACGCAGTATTTT. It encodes CASSLGAGAATDTQYF.

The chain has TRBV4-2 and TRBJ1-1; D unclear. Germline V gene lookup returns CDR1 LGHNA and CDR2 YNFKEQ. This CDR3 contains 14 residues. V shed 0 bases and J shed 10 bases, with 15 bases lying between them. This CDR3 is CASSQDRGQAAAFF. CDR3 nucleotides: TGTGCCAGCAGCCAAGATCGAGGGCAGGCTGCAGCTTTCTTT.

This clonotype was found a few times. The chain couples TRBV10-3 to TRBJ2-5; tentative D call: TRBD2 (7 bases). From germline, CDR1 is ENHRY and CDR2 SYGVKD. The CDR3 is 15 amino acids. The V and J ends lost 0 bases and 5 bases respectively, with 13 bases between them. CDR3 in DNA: TGTGCCATCAGTGAGTCGCGAGGGGGGGCGGAGACCCAGTACTTC. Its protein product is CAISESRGGAETQYF.

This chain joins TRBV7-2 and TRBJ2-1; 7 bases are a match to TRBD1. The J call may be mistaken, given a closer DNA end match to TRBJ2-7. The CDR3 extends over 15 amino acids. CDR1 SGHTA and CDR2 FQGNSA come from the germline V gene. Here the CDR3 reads CASSQAGTDYYEQYF. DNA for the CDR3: TGTGCCAGCAGCCAGGCCGGGACAGACTACTACGAGCAGTACTTC.

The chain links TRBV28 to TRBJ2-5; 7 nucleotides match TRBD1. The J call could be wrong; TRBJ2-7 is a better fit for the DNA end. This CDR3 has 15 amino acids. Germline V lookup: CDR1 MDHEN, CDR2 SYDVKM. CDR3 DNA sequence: TGTGCCAGCAAGACCCCCGGGACAGCCCCCTACGAGCAGTACTTC. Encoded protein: CASKTPGTAPYEQYF.

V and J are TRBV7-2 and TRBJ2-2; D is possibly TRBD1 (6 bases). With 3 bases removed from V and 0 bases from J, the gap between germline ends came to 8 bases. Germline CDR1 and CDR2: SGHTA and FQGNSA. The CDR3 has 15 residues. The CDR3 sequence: CASSLDSPNTGELFF. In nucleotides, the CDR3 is TGTGCCAGCAGCTTGGACAGCCCGAACACCGGGGAGCTGTTTTTT.

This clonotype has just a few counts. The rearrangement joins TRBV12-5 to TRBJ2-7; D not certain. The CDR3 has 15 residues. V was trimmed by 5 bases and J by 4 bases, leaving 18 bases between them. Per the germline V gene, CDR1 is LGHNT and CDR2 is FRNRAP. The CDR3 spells CASGPSPQKPYEQYF. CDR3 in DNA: TGTGCTAGTGGTCCCTCTCCCCAGAAACCGTACGAGCAGTACTTC.

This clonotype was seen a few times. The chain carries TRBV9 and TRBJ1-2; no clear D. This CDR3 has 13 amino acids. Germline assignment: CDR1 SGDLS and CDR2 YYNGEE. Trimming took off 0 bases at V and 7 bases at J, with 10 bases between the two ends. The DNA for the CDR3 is TGTGCCAGCAGCGTAGACGGGAGCGGTGGCTACACCTTC. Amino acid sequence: CASSVDGSGGYTF.

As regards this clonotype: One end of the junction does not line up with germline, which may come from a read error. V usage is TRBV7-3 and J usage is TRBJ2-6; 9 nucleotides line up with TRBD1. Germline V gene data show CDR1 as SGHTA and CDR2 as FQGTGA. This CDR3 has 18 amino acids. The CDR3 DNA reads TGTGCCAGCAGCTCCGGACAGGGGAAGAGAATTGGGGCCAACGTCCCGACTTTC. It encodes CASSSGQGKRIGANVPTF.